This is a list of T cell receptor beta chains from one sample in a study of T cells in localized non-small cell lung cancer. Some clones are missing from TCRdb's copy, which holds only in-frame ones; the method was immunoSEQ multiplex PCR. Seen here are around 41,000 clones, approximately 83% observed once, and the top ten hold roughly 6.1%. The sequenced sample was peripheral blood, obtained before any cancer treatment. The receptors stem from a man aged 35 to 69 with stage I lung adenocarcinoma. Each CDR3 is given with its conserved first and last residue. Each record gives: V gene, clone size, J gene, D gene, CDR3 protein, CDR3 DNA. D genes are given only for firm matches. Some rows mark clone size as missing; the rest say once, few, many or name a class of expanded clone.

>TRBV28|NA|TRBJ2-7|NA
CASSSPGPYEQYF
TGTGCCAGCAGTTCGCCGGGGCCCTACGAGCAGTACTTC
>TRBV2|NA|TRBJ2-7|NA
CASSEGFSYEQYF
TGTGCCAGCAGTGAAGGATTCTCCTACGAGCAGTACTTC
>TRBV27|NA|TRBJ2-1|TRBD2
CASRPGLAGGHEQFF
TGTGCCAGCAGACCGGGACTAGCGGGAGGCCATGAGCAGTTCTTC
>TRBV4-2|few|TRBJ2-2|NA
CASSQDRGGGGELFF
TGTGCCAGCAGCCAAGATAGGGGAGGCGGCGGGGAGCTGTTTTTT
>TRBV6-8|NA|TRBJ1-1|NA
CASRAVGGRREAFF
TGTGCCAGCAGAGCCGTGGGTGGGCGGAGGGAAGCTTTCTTT
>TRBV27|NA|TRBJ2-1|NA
CASSLSSGSYNEQFF
TGTGCCAGCAGTTTATCGTCGGGGTCGTACAATGAGCAGTTCTTC
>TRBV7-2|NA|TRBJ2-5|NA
CASSLEGPFSQETQYF
TGTGCCAGCAGCTTAGAAGGCCCTTTTAGTCAAGAGACCCAGTACTTC
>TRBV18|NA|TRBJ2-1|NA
CASSPQRDNEQFF
TGTGCCAGCTCACCACAGAGGGACAATGAGCAGTTCTTC
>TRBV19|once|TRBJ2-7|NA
CASSIGLSNEQYF
TGTGCCAGTAGTATCGGGCTTTCCAACGAGCAGTACTTC
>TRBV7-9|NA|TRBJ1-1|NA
CASSPLGRQTTEAFF
TGTGCCAGCAGCCCATTAGGTAGGCAGACCACTGAAGCTTTCTTT
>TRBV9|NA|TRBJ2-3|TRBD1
CASRTGTGGGDTQYF
TGTGCCAGCCGGACGGGGACAGGGGGCGGGGATACGCAGTATTTT
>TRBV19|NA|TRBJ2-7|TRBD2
CASSTRLASEQYF
TGTGCCAGTAGTACCCGACTAGCAAGTGAGCAGTACTTC
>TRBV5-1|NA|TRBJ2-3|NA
CASSLRRDPPTDTQYF
TGCGCCAGCAGCTTAAGACGGGACCCCCCCACAGATACGCAGTATTTT
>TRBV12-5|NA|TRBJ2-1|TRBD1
CASGLGTGGGEQFF
TGTGCTAGTGGTTTGGGGACAGGGGGCGGTGAGCAGTTCTTC
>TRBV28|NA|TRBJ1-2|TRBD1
CASSFIGQGAYGYTF
TGTGCCAGCAGTTTCATTGGACAGGGGGCCTATGGCTACACCTTC
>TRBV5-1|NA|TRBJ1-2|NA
CASSFTNSYGYTF
TGCGCCAGCAGCTTTACCAACAGCTATGGCTACACCTTC
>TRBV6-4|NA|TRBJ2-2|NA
CASRAQGLTGELFF
TGTGCCAGCAGGGCCCAAGGGCTCACCGGGGAGCTGTTTTTT
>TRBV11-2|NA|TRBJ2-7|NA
CASSRNRGIDEQYF
TGTGCCAGCAGCCGAAATAGAGGGATCGACGAGCAGTACTTC
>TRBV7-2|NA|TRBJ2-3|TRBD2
CASSFSGLAVDTQYF
TGTGCCAGCAGCTTCTCGGGACTAGCGGTAGATACGCAGTATTTT
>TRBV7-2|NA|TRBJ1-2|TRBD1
CASSFTGGTYGYTF
TGTGCCAGCAGCTTTACAGGGGGAACCTATGGCTACACCTTC
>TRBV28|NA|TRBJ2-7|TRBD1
CASSSVDRGKGFF
TGTGCCAGCAGTTCCGTCGACAGGGGGAAAGGCTTCTTC
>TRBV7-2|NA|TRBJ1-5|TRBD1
CASSLQGAGGGQPQHF
TGTGCCAGCAGCTTACAGGGGGCGGGAGGTGGACAGCCCCAGCATTTT
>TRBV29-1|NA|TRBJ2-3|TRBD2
CSVQFWVAGVPDTQYF
TGCAGCGTGCAATTTTGGGTAGCGGGAGTTCCAGATACGCAGTATTTT
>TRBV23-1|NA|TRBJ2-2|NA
CASSEIRATLRLCYTGELFF
TGCGCCAGCAGTGAAATCCGGGCTACCCTTCGTCTATGTTACACCGGGGAGCTGTTTTTT
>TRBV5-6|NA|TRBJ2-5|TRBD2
CASSLALLAGGPLETQYF
TGTGCCAGCAGCTTGGCCCTACTAGCGGGAGGGCCGCTTGAGACCCAGTACTTC
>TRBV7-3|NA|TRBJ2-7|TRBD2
CASSQGLAGAYEQYF
TGTGCCAGCAGCCAAGGACTAGCGGGAGCCTACGAGCAGTACTTC